What follows are 19 T cell receptor beta chains derived from one specimen sequenced in a study of blood T cell repertoires in COVID-19. Method: immunoSEQ multiplex PCR; TCRdb's copy keeps in-frame clones and lacks some. The sample includes over 150,000 clones, 85% of them seen just once. Sequenced: peripheral blood. All receptors derive from a man aged 35 to 55 with acute or convalescent COVID-19.

DNA for the CDR3: TGTGCCAGCTCAACAAGCTCCTACGAGCAGTACTTC. Residues: CASSTSSYEQYF. This chain uses TRBV4-2 with TRBJ2-7; D gene ambiguous. Germline lookup yields CDR1 LGHNA and CDR2 YNFKEQ. Between the trimmed V and J ends, which lost 8 bases and 0 bases, there was a span of 8 bases. There are 12 residues in the CDR3.

This clone appeared once. The chain has TRBV7-8 and TRBJ1-1; 9 positions agree with TRBD1. CDR3 length: 16 amino acids. From germline, CDR1 is SGHVS and CDR2 FQNEAQ. The junction had 11 bases not matched to a gene; V was cut back by 5 bases and J by 4 bases. CDR3 sequence: CASSARTGVTGTEAFF. CDR3 coding DNA: TGTGCCAGCAGCGCCCGGACAGGGGTTACTGGCACTGAAGCTTTCTTT. The full variable domain, its missing parts supplied by reference TRBV7-8 and TRBJ1-1, is GAGVSQSPRYKVAKRGQDVALRCDPISGHVSLFWYQQALGQGPEFLTYFQNEAQLDKSGLPSDRFFAERPEGSVSTLKIQRTQQEDSAVYLCASSARTGVTGTEAFFGQGTRLTVV.

V and J are TRBV12-3 or TRBV12-4 and TRBJ1-1, with D hard to call. Trimming stripped 6 bases from V and 4 bases from J, with 6 bases between. The CDR3 extends over 11 amino acids. For the CDR3, the DNA is TGTGCCAGCAGCCCCCTCACTGAAGCTTTCTTT. This codes for CASSPLTEAFF.

This clone was seen a few times. The identical CDR3 is also encoded by other nucleotide sequences in the sample. V and J are TRBV6-5 and TRBJ1-1; TRBD1 is a possible D gene (5 bases). Per the germline V gene, CDR1 is MNHEY and CDR2 is SVGAGI. CDR3 length equals 14 residues. Trimming left V 2 bases short and J 1 base short, with 8 bases between. The CDR3 region is CASSYGQGNTEAFF. Written as DNA, the CDR3 is TGTGCCAGCAGTTACGGGCAGGGGAACACTGAAGCTTTCTTT.

This clone appeared once. The rearrangement links TRBV7-2 to TRBJ2-3; 8 positions agree with TRBD2. With V trimmed by 4 bases and J by 3 bases, 12 bases remained unmatched. Germline V lookup: CDR1 SGHTA, CDR2 FQGNSA. The CDR3 is 17 amino acids. In nucleotides, the CDR3 is TGTGCCAGCAGCTCCCCCGATGGCGGGGGGTCTACAGATACGCAGTATTTT. Protein product: CASSSPDGGGSTDTQYF.

The V call is TRBV21-1, the J call TRBJ2-3; the tabulated D call, TRBD1, remains unverified against the DNA. TRBV21-1 is termed a pseudogene. CDR3 length: 13 residues. CDR3 in amino acids: CAAHLQGPDTQYF. The CDR3 nucleotides read TGTGCCGCACACTTACAGGGCCCAGATACGCAGTATTTT.

The chain is built from TRBV6-5 and TRBJ1-1; the match to TRBD1 covers 8 bases. V trimming: 6 bases; J trimming: 8 bases; junction bases outside the gene matches: 11. The CDR3 has 14 residues. The germline V gene has CDR1 MNHEY and CDR2 SVGAGI. In nucleotides, the CDR3 is TGTGCCAGCAGGAAATCCGGGACAGGCGCCGAAGCTTTCTTT. This sequence encodes CASRKSGTGAEAFF.

This chain links TRBV2 with TRBJ2-5; D unclear. Germline V gene data show CDR1 as SNHLY and CDR2 as FYNNEI. V was shortened by 1 base and J by 4 bases, with 10 bases between the two germline ends. The length of the CDR3 is 14 residues. CDR3 sequence (DNA): TGTGCCAGCAGTGAAGGCTACCGGTTAGAGACCCAGTACTTC. Amino acid sequence: CASSEGYRLETQYF.

The chain carries TRBV15 and TRBJ2-3, with 9 bases that match TRBD1. After removal of 6 bases from V and 2 bases from J, the junction contained 6 bases not matched to a gene. CDR1 and CDR2 (germline): LNHNV, YYDKDF (reference sequence). This CDR3 is 15 amino acids long. Written as DNA, the CDR3 is TGTGCCACCAGTGAAGGACAGGGGTCCACAGATACGCAGTATTTT. This sequence encodes CATSEGQGSTDTQYF. Looking up the rest from reference TRBV15 and TRBJ2-3 gives the full variable domain: DAMVIQNPRYQVTQFGKPVTLSCSQTLNHNVMYWYQQKSSQAPKLLFHYYDKDFNNEADTPDNFQSRRPNTSFCFLDIRSPGLGDTAMYLCATSEGQGSTDTQYFGPGTRLTVL.

The chain has TRBV5-1 and TRBJ1-4; tentatively, D is TRBD1 (6 bases). CDR3 length: 15 residues. Looked up from germline, CDR1 is SGHRS and CDR2 is YFSETQ. V dropped 4 bases and J dropped 3 bases, with 13 bases sitting between them. As DNA, the CDR3 is TGCGCCAGCAGCCTTACACAGGGAGCTAATGAAAAACTGTTTTTT. Its translation is CASSLTQGANEKLFF. Looking up the rest from reference TRBV5-1 and TRBJ1-4 gives the full variable domain: KAGVTQTPRYLIKTRGQQVTLSCSPISGHRSVSWYQQTPGQGLQFLFEYFSETQRNKGNFPGRFSGRQFSNSRSEMNVSTLELGDSALYLCASSLTQGANEKLFFGSGTQLSVL.

V usage is TRBV19 and J usage is TRBJ2-1; D unclear. V was shortened by 3 bases and J by 4 bases, with 10 bases between the two germline ends. The CDR3 is 14 residues long. Germline CDR1 reads LNHDA; CDR2 reads SQIVND (reference sequence). The CDR3 is CASSISNKYNEQFF. DNA for the CDR3: TGTGCCAGTAGTATTTCAAACAAATACAATGAGCAGTTCTTC.

This chain connects TRBV4-3 to TRBJ2-2, with 8 bases that match TRBD2. The trim removed 4 bases at V and 1 base at J, leaving 8 bases unmatched. The CDR3 is 17 amino acids. Germline V gene data show CDR1 as LGHNA and CDR2 as YSLEER. CDR3 amino acids: CASSPSGLAGNTGELFF. DNA of the CDR3: TGCGCCAGCAGCCCCAGCGGCCTAGCGGGGAACACCGGGGAGCTGTTTTTT.

A single count supports this clone. The chain employs TRBV20-1 and TRBJ2-5; 9 positions agree with TRBD2. Germline loops: CDR1 DFQATT, CDR2 SNEGSKA (reference sequence). The junction had 7 bases not matched to a gene; V was cut back by 3 bases and J by 5 bases. The length of the CDR3 is 14 residues. The CDR3 nucleotides read TGCAGTGCTAGTGAAGCGGGGGGTCGGGAGACCCAGTACTTC. Protein sequence: CSASEAGGRETQYF.

The chain carries TRBV7-8 and TRBJ2-7; 7 bases align to TRBD1. V gave up 5 bases and J gave up 6 bases; unmatched junction bases: 1. The germline CDR1 and CDR2 sequences are SGHVS and FQNEAQ. The CDR3 is 11 amino acids. CDR3 nucleotides: TGTGCCAGCAGCCGACAGGGCGAGCAGTACTTC. It codes for CASSRQGEQYF.

The chain combines TRBV5-1 with TRBJ1-3; possible D gene TRBD1, 6 bases. The CDR3 has 15 amino acids. CDR1 is SGHRS and CDR2 is YFSETQ in the germline V gene. The V end lost 4 bases, the J end lost 4 bases, and 15 bases lay between the germline ends. CDR3 region: CASSPTGTGGNTIYF. DNA for the CDR3: TGCGCCAGCAGCCCTACGGGAACAGGGGGAAACACCATATATTTT.

The gene calls are TRBV7-9 and TRBJ1-5; D unresolved. The V and J ends lost 1 base and 3 bases respectively, with 4 bases between them. The CDR3 sequence is 13 residues long. Looked up from germline, CDR1 is SEHNR and CDR2 is FQNEAQ (reference sequence). CDR3 sequence reads: CASSLGLNQPQHF. The DNA for the CDR3 is TGTGCCAGCAGCTTAGGGCTCAATCAGCCCCAGCATTTT.

The J gene is TRBJ1-1, the V gene TRBV4-2; no clear D. Germline-derived CDR1 and CDR2 are LGHNA and YNFKEQ. The CDR3 is 13 residues long. Trimming stripped 2 bases from V and 2 bases from J, with 6 bases between. CDR3 sequence: CASSQNINTEAFF. In DNA, the CDR3 is TGTGCCAGCAGCCAAAACATAAACACTGAAGCTTTCTTT.

The rearrangement links TRBV10-3 to TRBJ2-1, with D possibly being TRBD1 (6 bases). Trimming took 5 bases from V and 6 from J, leaving 11 bases between them. Germline CDR1 and CDR2: ENHRY and SYGVKD. The CDR3 is 13 residues long. In DNA form, the CDR3 reads TGTGCCATCAGTTTCACAGGGACCAATGAGCAGTTCTTC. It translates to CAISFTGTNEQFF.

The chain joins TRBV7-3 to TRBJ2-7, with TRBD2 as a possible D gene (7 bases). Trimming took 2 bases from V and 5 from J, leaving 13 bases between them. This CDR3 spans 14 amino acids. Germline-derived CDR1 and CDR2 are SGHTA and FQGTGA. CDR3 sequence: CASSLSGGGHEQYF. The CDR3 DNA sequence: TGTGCCAGCAGCTTATCAGGCGGGGGCCACGAGCAGTACTTC.